This T cell receptor (beta chain) was identified during a study of T-cell reconstitution after alpha-beta-depleted transplantation in children. Study-level findings and limits: T cells produced anew were the main source of T-cell counts and diversity one year after transplant. There were reportedly several hundred expanded graft clones from which alpha-beta T cells came about two months after transplant.

As it was prepared, the TCRbeta library received unique molecular identifiers. In TCRdb, the PCR reads were re-called with MiXCR into one record per CDR3 protein. Of about a million distinct CDR3 sequences in the sample, 25% to 30% are singletons; the top ten hold 28%. This CDR3 is 16 amino acids long. Germline CDR1 reads SGHVS; CDR2 reads FQNEAQ. V lost 1 base and J lost 1, with 13 bases in between. This clonotype was seen a few times. The antigen is undetermined. Here the sequenced sample was PBMCs, mostly from graft donor cells, taken 360 days after TCRalphabeta/CD19-depleted stem cell transplant. The clonotype comes from a boy less than two years old who had a stem cell transplant for SCID, so the T cells may come from the graft donor. V gene TRBV7-8 combines with J gene TRBJ2-5; D remains unclear. The CDR3 nucleotides are TGTGCCAGCAGCTTAGGTGTGAAGTTCGCCCAAGAGACCCAGTACTTC. It codes for CASSLGVKFAQETQYF.